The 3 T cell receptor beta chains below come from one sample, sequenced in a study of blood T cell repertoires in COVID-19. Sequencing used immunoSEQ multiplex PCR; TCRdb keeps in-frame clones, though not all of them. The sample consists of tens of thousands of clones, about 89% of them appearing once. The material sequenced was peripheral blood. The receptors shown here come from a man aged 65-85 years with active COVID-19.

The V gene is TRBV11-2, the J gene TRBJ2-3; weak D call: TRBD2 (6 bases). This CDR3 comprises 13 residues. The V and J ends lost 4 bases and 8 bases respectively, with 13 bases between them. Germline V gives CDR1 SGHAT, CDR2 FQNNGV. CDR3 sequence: CASSWSWEATQYF. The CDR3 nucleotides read TGTGCCAGCAGCTGGAGTTGGGAGGCTACGCAGTATTTT.

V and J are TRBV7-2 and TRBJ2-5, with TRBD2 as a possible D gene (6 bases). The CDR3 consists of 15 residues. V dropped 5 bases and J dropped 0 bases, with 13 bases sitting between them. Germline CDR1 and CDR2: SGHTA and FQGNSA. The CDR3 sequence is CASSAFRTNQETQYF. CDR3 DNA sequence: TGTGCCAGCAGCGCCTTCAGGACTAACCAAGAGACCCAGTACTTC.

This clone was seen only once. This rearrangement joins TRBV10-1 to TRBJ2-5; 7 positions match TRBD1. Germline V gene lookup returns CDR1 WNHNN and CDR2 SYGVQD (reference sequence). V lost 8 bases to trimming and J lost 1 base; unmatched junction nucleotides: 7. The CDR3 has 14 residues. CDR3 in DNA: TGCGCCAGCCAGAGGGGGACAGTCCAAGAGACCCAGTACTTC. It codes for CASQRGTVQETQYF.